The sequence of this TCR beta chain was determined in a study of blood T cell repertoires in COVID-19. The overall study: COVID-19 samples collected from the United States, Italy and Spain covered acute and convalescent phases. In each case, the material was cDNA or gDNA derived from T cells, B-cell-depleted T cells, or PBMCs.

This clone was picked up one time. Seattle patient enrollment occurred during active infection, with longitudinal follow-up thereafter. Looked up from germline, CDR1 is SGHVS and CDR2 is FQNEAQ. CDR3 length: 15 amino acids. The V end lost 5 bases, the J end lost 11 bases, and 22 bases lay between the germline ends. Method: immunoSEQ multiplex PCR; TCRdb's copy keeps in-frame clones and lacks some. Here the sample spans over 450,000 clones, roughly 91% being singletons. The sequencing sample was made of peripheral blood. The sequence came from a woman aged 45-59 years with COVID-19, enrolled during active disease. The rearrangement joins TRBV7-8 to TRBJ1-5; a weak D match, TRBD1 (5 bases). The chain's CDR3 is CASSILGGPSDAQHF. CDR3 bases: TGTGCCAGCAGCATCCTGGGGGGACCTTCGGACGCCCAGCATTTT. The whole variable domain, remainder taken from reference TRBV7-8 and TRBJ1-5, is GAGVSQSPRYKVAKRGQDVALRCDPISGHVSLFWYQQALGQGPEFLTYFQNEAQLDKSGLPSDRFFAERPEGSVSTLKIQRTQQEDSAVYLCASSILGGPSDAQHFGDGTRLSIL.